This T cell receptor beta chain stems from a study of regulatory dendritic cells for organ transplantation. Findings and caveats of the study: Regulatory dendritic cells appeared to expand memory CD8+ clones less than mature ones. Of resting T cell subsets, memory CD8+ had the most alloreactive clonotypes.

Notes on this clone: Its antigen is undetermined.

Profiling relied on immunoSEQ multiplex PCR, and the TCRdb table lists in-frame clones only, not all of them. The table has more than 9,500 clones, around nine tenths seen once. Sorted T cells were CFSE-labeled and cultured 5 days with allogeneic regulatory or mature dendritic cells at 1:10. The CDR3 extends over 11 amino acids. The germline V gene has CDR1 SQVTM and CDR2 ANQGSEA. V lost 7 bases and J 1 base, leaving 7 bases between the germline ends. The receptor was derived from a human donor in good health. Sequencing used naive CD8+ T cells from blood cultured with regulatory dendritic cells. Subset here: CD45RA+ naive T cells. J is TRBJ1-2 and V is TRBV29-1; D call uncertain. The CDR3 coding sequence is TGCAGCGGGGGTGATAACTATGGCTACACCTTC. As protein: CSGGDNYGYTF.